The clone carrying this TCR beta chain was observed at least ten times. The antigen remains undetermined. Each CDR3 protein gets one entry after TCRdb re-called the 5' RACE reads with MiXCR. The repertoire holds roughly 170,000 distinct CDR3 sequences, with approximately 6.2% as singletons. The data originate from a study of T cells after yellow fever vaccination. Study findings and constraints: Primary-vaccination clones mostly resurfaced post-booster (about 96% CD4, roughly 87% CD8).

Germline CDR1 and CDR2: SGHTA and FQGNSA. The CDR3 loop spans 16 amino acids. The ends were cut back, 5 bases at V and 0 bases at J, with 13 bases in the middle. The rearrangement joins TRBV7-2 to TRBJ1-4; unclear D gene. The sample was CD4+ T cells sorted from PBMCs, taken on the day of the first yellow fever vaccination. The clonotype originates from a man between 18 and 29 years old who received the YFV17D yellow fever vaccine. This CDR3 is CASSPRPYATNEKLFF. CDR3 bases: TGTGCCAGCAGCCCCCGGCCGTACGCAACTAATGAAAAACTGTTTTTT.